These 16 T cell receptor beta chains came from one sample sequenced in a study of T cell responses to AZD1222 COVID-19 vaccine. Using immunoSEQ multiplex PCR, the repertoire was profiled, and TCRdb retains in-frame clones only, with some absent. Of approximately 100,000 clones in the sample, approximately 89% were seen once. Sample: peripheral blood, taken on day 0 of AZD1222 vaccination. These receptors all stem from an adult in good health.

The chain combines TRBV7-7 with TRBJ2-1; maybe TRBD1 (7 bases). The length of the CDR3 is 15 residues. Germline loops: CDR1 SSHAT, CDR2 FNYEAQ (reference sequence). The V gene lost 5 bases and the J gene lost 8 bases, with 19 bases spanning the gap. The CDR3 region has the DNA TGTGCCAGCAGCATTGGTCTAGGAGGGGGCGATGAGCAGTTCTTC. Translating it yields CASSIGLGGGDEQFF.

For the CDR3, the DNA is TGTGCCACCAGTGATTTTGGTAGGTCGGGAACAGATACGCAGTATTTT. This translates into CATSDFGRSGTDTQYF. The chain couples TRBV24-1 to TRBJ2-3; D may be TRBD2 (5 bases). Trimming left V 1 base short and J 3 bases short, with 13 bases between. The CDR3 extends over 16 amino acids. Per the germline V gene, CDR1 is KGHDR and CDR2 is SFDVKD.

A word on this clone: Other nucleotide sequences from this sample produce the same CDR3. This rearrangement joins TRBV19 to TRBJ1-5; a weak D match, TRBD1 (5 bases). Germline V gives CDR1 LNHDA, CDR2 SQIVND (reference sequence). CDR3 length: 13 amino acids. Trimming left V 10 bases short and J 4 bases short, with 14 bases between. The CDR3 DNA follows: TGTGCCACCGCCGGGACGGGGAATCAGCCCCAGCATTTT. This codes for CATAGTGNQPQHF. Full variable domain (remainder filled in from reference TRBV19 and TRBJ1-5): DGGITQSPKYLFRKEGQNVTLSCEQNLNHDAMYWYRQDPGQGLRLIYYSQIVNDFQKGDIAEGYSVSREKKESFPLTVTSAQKNPTAFYLCATAGTGNQPQHFGDGTRLSIL.

The J gene is TRBJ1-1, the V gene TRBV14; TRBD1 is a possible D gene (5 bases). In germline, CDR1 is SGHDN, CDR2 FVKESK. Trimming shortened V by 4 bases and J by 10 bases, and 16 bases separated the two germline ends. This CDR3 contains 13 residues. CDR3 loop: CASSPTGSVPAFF. The CDR3 DNA follows: TGTGCCAGCAGCCCCACAGGCTCCGTACCAGCTTTCTTT.

The rearrangement links TRBV2 to TRBJ1-3, with no clear D. The CDR3 contains 16 residues. CDR1 and CDR2 from the germline V gene are SNHLY and FYNNEI. Trimming stripped 2 bases from V and 0 bases from J, with 11 bases between. The chain's CDR3 is CASSEWVQSSGNTIYF. The CDR3 DNA sequence: TGTGCCAGCAGTGAATGGGTCCAAAGCTCTGGAAACACCATATATTTT.

This chain links TRBV11-2 with TRBJ2-5, with D tentatively TRBD1 (6 bases). The V gene's germline CDR1 is SGHAT and CDR2 FQNNGV. This CDR3 has 13 residues. Trimming stripped 2 bases from V and 4 bases from J, with 8 bases between. The CDR3 region is CASSLTGRETQYF. CDR3 sequence (DNA): TGTGCCAGCAGCTTAACAGGGAGAGAGACCCAGTACTTC. The full variable domain, in which reference TRBV11-2 and TRBJ2-5 provide the parts outside the CDR3, is EAGVAQSPRYKIIEKRQSVAFWCNPISGHATLYWYQQILGQGPKLLIQFQNNGVVDDSQLPKDRFSAERLKGVDSTLKIQPAKLEDSAVYLCASSLTGRETQYFGPGTRLLVL.

This clone was seen a single time. The gene calls are TRBV5-1 and TRBJ2-2; no definite D call. CDR1 SGHRS and CDR2 YFSETQ come from the germline V gene. CDR3 length: 12 amino acids. The ends were cut back, 1 base at V and 7 bases at J, with 5 bases in the middle. CDR3 sequence (DNA): TGCGCCAGCAGCTTGAAAGGCGGGGAGCTGTTTTTT. The encoded protein is CASSLKGGELFF. The variable domain in full, completed from reference TRBV5-1 and TRBJ2-2, reads KAGVTQTPRYLIKTRGQQVTLSCSPISGHRSVSWYQQTPGQGLQFLFEYFSETQRNKGNFPGRFSGRQFSNSRSEMNVSTLELGDSALYLCASSLKGGELFFGEGSRLTVL.

The V gene is TRBV9, the J gene TRBJ1-2; D gene ambiguous. V was pared by 0 bases and J by 1 base, with 10 bases between. Germline CDR1 reads SGDLS; CDR2 reads YYNGEE. The CDR3 covers 15 residues. The CDR3 reads CASSVVEGLNYGYTF. DNA for the CDR3: TGTGCCAGCAGCGTAGTCGAAGGGCTTAACTATGGCTACACCTTC.

This clone was picked up a small number of times. The same CDR3 can be traced to other DNA sequences in this sample. The chain links TRBV19 to TRBJ2-7; D is uncertain. Trimming removed 5 bases from V and 4 bases from J, with 12 bases in between. CDR1 and CDR2 (germline): LNHDA, SQIVND (reference sequence). The CDR3 covers 13 residues. The CDR3 here is CASSPGQDYEQYF. DNA for the CDR3: TGTGCCAGTAGTCCCGGGCAGGATTACGAGCAGTACTTC.

This clone was picked up one time. The chain joins TRBV19 to TRBJ2-6, with 8 bases aligning to TRBD1. Germline-derived CDR1 and CDR2 are LNHDA and SQIVND (reference sequence). Trimming cost V 7 bases and J 4 bases; bases outside gene matches: 12. The CDR3 length is 17 residues. The CDR3 DNA is TGTGCCAGTATACCGAATCAGGGGGCGGAGGGGGCCAACGTCCTGACTTTC. Translating gives CASIPNQGAEGANVLTF.

This clone was found once. This chain uses TRBV5-1 with TRBJ2-6; D is perhaps TRBD2 (6 bases). Germline CDR1 SGHRS, CDR2 YFSETQ. This CDR3 contains 18 residues. Trimming shortened V by 0 bases and J by 4 bases, and 17 bases separated the two germline ends. CDR3: CASSLARGTAAGANVLTF. DNA for the CDR3: TGCGCCAGCAGCTTGGCCCGCGGGACGGCCGCGGGGGCCAACGTCCTGACTTTC.

This clone was counted between two and nine times. This rearrangement joins TRBV7-8 to TRBJ1-3, with a tentative D call TRBD1 (6 bases). The CDR3 runs 17 residues. Germline values: CDR1 SGHVS, CDR2 FQNEAQ. Deletions cut 5 bases from V and 0 bases from J, with 17 bases between. The CDR3 loop reads CASSPYRVPLSGNTIYF. CDR3 nucleotide sequence: TGTGCCAGCAGCCCATACAGGGTCCCTCTCTCTGGAAACACCATATATTTT. Complete variable domain (other parts from reference TRBV7-8 and TRBJ1-3): GAGVSQSPRYKVAKRGQDVALRCDPISGHVSLFWYQQALGQGPEFLTYFQNEAQLDKSGLPSDRFFAERPEGSVSTLKIQRTQQEDSAVYLCASSPYRVPLSGNTIYFGEGSWLTVV.

The chain couples TRBV15 to TRBJ1-1, with D maybe TRBD1 (6 bases). Germline CDR1 reads LNHNV; CDR2 reads YYDKDF (reference sequence). V was clipped by 4 bases and J by 3 bases, with 15 bases between them. The CDR3 is made up of 15 amino acids. The CDR3 region is CATSTDRGDYTEAFF. The CDR3 coding sequence is TGTGCCACCAGCACCGATAGGGGGGACTACACTGAAGCTTTCTTT.

The CDR3 DNA sequence: TGTGCCAGTAACTCCAGGAGGGGGGGCCCTGGAAACACCATATATTTT. Translating it yields CASNSRRGGPGNTIYF. The chain links TRBV19 to TRBJ1-3; D might be TRBD1 (6 bases). This CDR3 region has 16 residues. Trimming shortened V by 7 bases and J by 2 bases, and 18 bases separated the two germline ends. Germline loops: CDR1 LNHDA, CDR2 SQIVND (reference sequence).

This rearrangement joins TRBV25-1 to TRBJ2-7, with D unclear. Trimming left V 6 bases short and J 4 bases short, with 19 bases between. This CDR3 has 15 amino acids. Germline V gives CDR1 MGHDK, CDR2 SYGVNS. The CDR3 DNA reads as TGTGCCAGCAGCCCTCGGGCAGGTGGGCAATACGAGCAGTACTTC. Translation: CASSPRAGGQYEQYF.

The rearrangement links TRBV6-5 to TRBJ1-6, with D possibly TRBD1 on 5 matching bases. This CDR3 has 14 residues. The V end was cut by 5 bases, the J end by 5 bases, with 10 bases between. Germline lookup yields CDR1 MNHEY and CDR2 SVGAGI. CDR3 nucleotide sequence: TGTGCCAGCAGTCGGTCACAGGATAATTCACCCCTCCACTTT. This sequence encodes CASSRSQDNSPLHF.